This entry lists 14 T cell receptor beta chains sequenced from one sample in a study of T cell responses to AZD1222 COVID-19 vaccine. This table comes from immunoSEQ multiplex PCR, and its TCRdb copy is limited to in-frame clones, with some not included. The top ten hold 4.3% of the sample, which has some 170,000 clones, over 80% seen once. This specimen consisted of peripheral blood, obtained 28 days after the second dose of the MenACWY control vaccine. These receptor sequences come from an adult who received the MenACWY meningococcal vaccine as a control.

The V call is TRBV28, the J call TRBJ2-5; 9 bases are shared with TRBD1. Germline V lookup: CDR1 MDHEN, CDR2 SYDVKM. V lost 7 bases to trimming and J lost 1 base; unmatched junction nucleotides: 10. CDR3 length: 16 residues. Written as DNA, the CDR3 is TGTGCCAGCACCTTGTCCGGGACAGGGCCCCAAGAGACCCAGTACTTC. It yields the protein CASTLSGTGPQETQYF.

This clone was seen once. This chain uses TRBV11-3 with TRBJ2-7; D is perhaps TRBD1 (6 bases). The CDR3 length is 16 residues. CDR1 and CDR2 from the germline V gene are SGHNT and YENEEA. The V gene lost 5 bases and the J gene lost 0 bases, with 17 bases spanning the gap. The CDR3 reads CASSLGAGVSSYEQYF. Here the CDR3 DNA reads TGTGCCAGCAGCCTGGGGGCAGGGGTCAGCTCCTACGAGCAGTACTTC.

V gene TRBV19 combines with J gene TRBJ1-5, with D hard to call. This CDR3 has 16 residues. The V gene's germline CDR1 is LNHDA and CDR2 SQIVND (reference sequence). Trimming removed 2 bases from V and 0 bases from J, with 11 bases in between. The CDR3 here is CASSISQAASNQPQHF. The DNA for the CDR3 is TGTGCCAGTAGTATATCGCAGGCGGCTAGCAATCAGCCCCAGCATTTT.

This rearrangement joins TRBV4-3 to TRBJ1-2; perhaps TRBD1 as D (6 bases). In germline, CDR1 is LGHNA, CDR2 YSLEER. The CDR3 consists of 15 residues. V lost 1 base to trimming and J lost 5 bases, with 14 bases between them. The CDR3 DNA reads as TGCGCCAGCAGCCAAGTTGTGACAGGTGATTATGGCTACACCTTC. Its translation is CASSQVVTGDYGYTF.

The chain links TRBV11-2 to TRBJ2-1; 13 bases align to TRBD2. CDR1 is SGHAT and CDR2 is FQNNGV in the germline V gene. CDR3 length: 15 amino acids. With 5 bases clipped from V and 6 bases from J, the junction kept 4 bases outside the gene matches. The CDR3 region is CASSTSGRARNEQFF. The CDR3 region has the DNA TGTGCCAGCAGCACTAGCGGGAGGGCCCGCAATGAGCAGTTCTTC.

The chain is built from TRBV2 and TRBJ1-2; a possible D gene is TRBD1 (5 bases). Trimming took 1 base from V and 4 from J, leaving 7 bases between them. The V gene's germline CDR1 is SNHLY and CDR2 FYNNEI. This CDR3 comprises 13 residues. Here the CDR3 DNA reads TGTGCCAGCAGTGAAGGACAGCGCTATGGCTACACCTTC. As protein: CASSEGQRYGYTF.

As DNA, the CDR3 is TGTGCCAGCAGTCCTCAACTGGGACAGGCGAACACCGGGGAGCTGTTTTTT. Translated, it gives CASSPQLGQANTGELFF. V is TRBV5-4 and J is TRBJ2-2; 8 positions agree with TRBD1. The trim removed 5 bases at V and 0 bases at J, leaving 9 bases unmatched. The CDR3 consists of 17 residues. Germline V gene sequence: CDR1 SGHNT, CDR2 YYREEE (reference sequence).

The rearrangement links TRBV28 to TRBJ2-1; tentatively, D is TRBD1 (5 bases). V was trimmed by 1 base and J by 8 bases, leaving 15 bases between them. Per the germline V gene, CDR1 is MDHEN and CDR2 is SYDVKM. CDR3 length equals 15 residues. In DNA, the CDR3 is TGTGCCAGCAGTTTATACCCTCAAGGGGAACATGAGCAGTTCTTC. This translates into CASSLYPQGEHEQFF.

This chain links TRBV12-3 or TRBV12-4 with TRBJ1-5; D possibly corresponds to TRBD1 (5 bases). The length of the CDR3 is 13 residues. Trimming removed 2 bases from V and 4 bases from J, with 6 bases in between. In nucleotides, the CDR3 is TGTGCCAGCAGTTTAACAGGTAATCAGCCCCAGCATTTT. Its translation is CASSLTGNQPQHF.

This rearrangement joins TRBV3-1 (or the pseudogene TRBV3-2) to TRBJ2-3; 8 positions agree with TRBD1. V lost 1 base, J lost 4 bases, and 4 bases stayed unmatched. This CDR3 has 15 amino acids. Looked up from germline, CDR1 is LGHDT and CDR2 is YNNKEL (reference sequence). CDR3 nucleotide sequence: TGTGCCAGCAGCCAAGGGACAGGGAGCGCAGATACGCAGTATTTT. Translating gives CASSQGTGSADTQYF.

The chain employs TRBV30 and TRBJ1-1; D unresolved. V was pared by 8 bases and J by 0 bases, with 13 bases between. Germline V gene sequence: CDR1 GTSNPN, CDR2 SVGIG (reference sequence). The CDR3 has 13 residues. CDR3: CAGEPELNTEAFF. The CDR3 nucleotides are TGTGCCGGAGAGCCGGAGCTGAACACTGAAGCTTTCTTT.

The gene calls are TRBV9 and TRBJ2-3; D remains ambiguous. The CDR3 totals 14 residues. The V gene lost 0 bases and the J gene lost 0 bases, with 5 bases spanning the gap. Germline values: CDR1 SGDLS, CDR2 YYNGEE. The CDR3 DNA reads TGTGCCAGCAGCGTAGAGGGCAGCACAGATACGCAGTATTTT. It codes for CASSVEGSTDTQYF.

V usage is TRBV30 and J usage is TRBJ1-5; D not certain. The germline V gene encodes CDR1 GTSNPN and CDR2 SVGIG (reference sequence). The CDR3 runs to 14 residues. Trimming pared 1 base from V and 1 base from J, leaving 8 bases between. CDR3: CAWSGVGSNQPQHF. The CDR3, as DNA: TGTGCCTGGAGTGGAGTAGGGAGCAATCAGCCCCAGCATTTT.

The CDR3, as DNA: TGTGCCAGCAGCCCAGGAGGGACAGGGGAGGGTGGTGGTCAGCCCCAGCATTTT. Protein sequence: CASSPGGTGEGGGQPQHF. This chain links TRBV9 with TRBJ1-5; TRBD1 matches 10 bases. CDR1 is SGDLS and CDR2 is YYNGEE in the germline V gene. This CDR3 contains 18 residues. The trim removed 4 bases at V and 6 bases at J, leaving 16 bases unmatched.